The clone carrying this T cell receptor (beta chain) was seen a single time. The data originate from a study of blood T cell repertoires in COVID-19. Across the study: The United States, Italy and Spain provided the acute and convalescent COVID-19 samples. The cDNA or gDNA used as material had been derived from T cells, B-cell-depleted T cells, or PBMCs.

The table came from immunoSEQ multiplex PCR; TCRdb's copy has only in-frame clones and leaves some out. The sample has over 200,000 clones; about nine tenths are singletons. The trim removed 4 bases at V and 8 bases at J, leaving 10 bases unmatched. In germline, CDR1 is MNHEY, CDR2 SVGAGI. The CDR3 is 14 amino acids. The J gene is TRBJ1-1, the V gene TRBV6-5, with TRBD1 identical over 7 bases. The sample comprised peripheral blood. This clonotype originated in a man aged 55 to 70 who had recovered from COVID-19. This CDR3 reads CASSSPGQHWEAFF. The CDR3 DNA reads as TGTGCCAGCAGTTCCCCGGGACAGCATTGGGAAGCTTTCTTT.